This entry concerns a single TCR beta chain. This clonotype came up many times. No cognate antigen has been identified for it. The record has no base qualities; no much larger clone is one base away. This entry is derived from a study of T cell repertoires in cytomegalovirus infection (dated by TCRdb to the late 2010s). Study-level background: Donor HLA type was relevant to the analysis, because carriage of CMV infection together with the matching HLA type was indicated by public TCR beta signatures. Here is what the overall study found, with its caveats: In both this cohort and an independent cohort of some 370 donors, the cumulative frequency of public TCR beta family members distinguished carriers of CMV infection plus the relevant HLA type. In the ex vivo response, HLA-C-restricted CMV-specific TCR beta clonotypes were dominant, and in two of eight donors the single most frequent clonotype came from this HLA-C-restricted group.

TCRdb lists the instrument as Illumina HiSeq 1500. TCRdb reprocessed the public reads (quality trimming at Q25 with fastp, clone calling with MiXCR) and kept in-frame beta chains. A single entry per CDR3 protein holds the most common genes and DNA from its merged rows. In this sample the table shows hundreds of thousands of distinct CDR3 sequences, 15% to 20% of which occur a single time. Around 12% of the sample belongs to the ten largest clones. Spanning cysteine to phenylalanine, the CDR3 consists of 15 amino acids. Kept here is only the CDR3 DNA, which spans 45 bases and is read in frame from base 1. The V end loses 6 bases and the J end loses 5 bases, and a stretch of 19 bases separates them. According to the germline V gene, CDR1 reads MNHEY and CDR2 reads SVGEGT.

Sequencing was done on a sample of PBMCs. This receptor was taken from a human donor in good health (CMV status not recorded). Some clones in this sample may be carry-over from other donors' samples. In this chain, TRBV6-2 or TRBV6-3 is recombined with TRBJ2-5; TRBD1 is a weak D gene call, 6 bases matching. The CDR3 protein: CASRGQRPFGETQYF. The DNA sequence reads TGTGCCAGCAGAGGACAGCGTCCCTTCGGGGAGACCCAGTACTTC.